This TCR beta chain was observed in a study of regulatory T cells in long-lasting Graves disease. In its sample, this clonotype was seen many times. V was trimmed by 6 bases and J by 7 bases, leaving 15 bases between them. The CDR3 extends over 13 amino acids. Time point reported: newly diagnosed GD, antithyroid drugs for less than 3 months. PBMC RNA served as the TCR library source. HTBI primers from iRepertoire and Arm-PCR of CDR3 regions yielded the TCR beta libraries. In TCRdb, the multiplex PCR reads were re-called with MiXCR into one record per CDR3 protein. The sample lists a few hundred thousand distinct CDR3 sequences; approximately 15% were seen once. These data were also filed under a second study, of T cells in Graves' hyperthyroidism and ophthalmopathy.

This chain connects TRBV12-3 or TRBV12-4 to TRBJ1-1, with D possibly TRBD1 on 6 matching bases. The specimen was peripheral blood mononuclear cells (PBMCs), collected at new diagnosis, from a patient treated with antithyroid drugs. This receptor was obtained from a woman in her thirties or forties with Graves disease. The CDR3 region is CASSNRVGHEAFF. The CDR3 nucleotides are TGTGCCAGCAGCAACAGGGTAGGTCATGAAGCTTTCTTT.